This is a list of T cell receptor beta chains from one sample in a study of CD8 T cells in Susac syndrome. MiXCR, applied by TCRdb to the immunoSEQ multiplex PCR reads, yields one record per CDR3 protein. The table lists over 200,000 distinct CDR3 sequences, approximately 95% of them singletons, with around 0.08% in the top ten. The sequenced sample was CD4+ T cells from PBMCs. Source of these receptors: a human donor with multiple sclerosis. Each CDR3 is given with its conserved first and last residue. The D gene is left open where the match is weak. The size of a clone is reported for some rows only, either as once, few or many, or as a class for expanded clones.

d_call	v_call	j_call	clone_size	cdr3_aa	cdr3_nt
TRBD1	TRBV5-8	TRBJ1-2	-	CASSGTGGTSFGYGYTF	TGTGCCAGCAGCGGGACAGGGGGCACTTCGTTCGGCTATGGCTACACCTTC
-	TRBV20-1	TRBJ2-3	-	CSAREGTVSTDTQYF	TGCAGTGCTAGAGAAGGGACTGTTAGCACAGATACGCAGTATTTT
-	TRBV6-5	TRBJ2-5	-	CASRRSPETQYF	TGTGCCAGCAGGAGGTCCCCAGAGACCCAGTACTTC
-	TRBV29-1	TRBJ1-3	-	CSVGSTGDTIYF	TGCAGCGTTGGTTCCACCGGAGACACCATATATTTT
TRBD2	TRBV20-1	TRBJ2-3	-	CSAPGGGTDTQYF	TGCAGTGCTCCCGGGGGGGGCACAGATACGCAGTATTTT
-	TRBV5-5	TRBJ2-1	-	CASSFVGYPAQSNEQFF	TGTGCCAGCAGCTTCGTGGGCTACCCCGCTCAGTCCAATGAGCAGTTCTTC
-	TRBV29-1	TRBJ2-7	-	CSALRSDEQYF	TGCAGCGCCCTAAGGAGTGACGAGCAGTACTTC
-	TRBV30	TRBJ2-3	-	CAWRGGLAGTDTQYF	TGTGCCTGGAGGGGGGGGCTAGCGGGCACAGATACGCAGTATTTT
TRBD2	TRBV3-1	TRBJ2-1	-	CASSQTSGGNNEQFF	TGTGCCAGCAGCCAAACTAGCGGGGGAAATAATGAGCAGTTCTTC
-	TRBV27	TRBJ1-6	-	CASSARGGKNSPLHF	TGTGCCAGCAGTGCCCGGGGGGGGAAGAATTCACCCCTCCACTTT
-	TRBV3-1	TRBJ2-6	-	CASSQVGGPGANVLTF	TGTGCCAGCAGCCAAGTTGGAGGGCCTGGGGCCAACGTCCTGACTTTC
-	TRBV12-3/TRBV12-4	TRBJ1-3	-	CASSYGQTANTIYF	TGTGCCAGCAGCTACGGACAGACAGCAAACACCATATATTTT
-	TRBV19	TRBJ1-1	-	CASSRTKAFF	TGTGCCAGTAGTAGGACTAAAGCTTTCTTT
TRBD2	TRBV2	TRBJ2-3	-	CASQMERGLSTDTQYF	TGTGCCAGCCAAATGGAGCGGGGCCTAAGCACAGATACGCAGTATTTT
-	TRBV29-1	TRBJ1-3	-	CSVEGNTIYF	TGCAGCGTTGAAGGAAACACCATATATTTT
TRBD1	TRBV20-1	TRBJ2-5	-	CSAPDRGQETQYF	TGCAGTGCCCCGGACAGGGGTCAAGAGACCCAGTACTTC
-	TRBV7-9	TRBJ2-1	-	CATGFGASYNEQFF	TGTGCTACCGGTTTCGGGGCCTCCTACAATGAGCAGTTCTTC
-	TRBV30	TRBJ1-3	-	CAWSRSVSGNTIYF	TGTGCCTGGAGCCGTTCAGTCTCTGGAAACACCATATATTTT
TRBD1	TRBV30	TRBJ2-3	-	CAWRGQDTDTQYF	TGTGCCTGGAGGGGACAGGACACAGATACGCAGTATTTT
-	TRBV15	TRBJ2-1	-	CATSRAGKDEQFF	TGTGCCACCAGCAGGGCAGGGAAGGATGAGCAGTTCTTC
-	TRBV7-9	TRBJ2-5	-	CASSPVYGSQETQYF	TGTGCCAGCAGCCCCGTCTACGGGTCTCAAGAGACCCAGTACTTC
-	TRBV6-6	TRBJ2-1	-	CASILGPLSYNEQFF	TGTGCCAGCATTCTAGGACCCCTGTCCTACAATGAGCAGTTCTTC
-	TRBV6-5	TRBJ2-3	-	CASSSLEHTGSTDTQYF	TGTGCCAGCAGTTCCCTTGAGCACACAGGAAGCACAGATACGCAGTATTTT
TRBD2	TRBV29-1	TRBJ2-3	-	CSAGTSGGADTQYF	TGCAGCGCCGGGACTAGCGGGGGGGCGGATACGCAGTATTTT
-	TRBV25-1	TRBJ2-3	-	CASSLRTPGTDTQYF	TGTGCCAGCAGCCTAAGGACACCTGGCACAGATACGCAGTATTTT
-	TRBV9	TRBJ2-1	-	CASSVEAGPYNEQFF	TGTGCCAGCAGCGTAGAGGCGGGGCCTTACAATGAGCAGTTCTTC
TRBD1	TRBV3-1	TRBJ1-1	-	CASSQTGFSENTEAFF	TGTGCCAGCAGCCAGACAGGGTTCTCCGAGAACACTGAAGCTTTCTTT
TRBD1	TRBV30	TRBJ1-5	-	CAWRGQSNQPQHF	TGTGCCTGGCGGGGACAGAGCAATCAGCCCCAGCATTTT
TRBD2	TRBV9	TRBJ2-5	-	CASSVASGGDWETQYF	TGTGCCAGCAGCGTAGCCAGCGGGGGGGACTGGGAGACCCAGTACTTC
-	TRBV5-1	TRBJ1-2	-	CASSLRKQGTDYGYTF	TGCGCCAGCAGCCTGAGGAAACAGGGAACGGACTATGGCTACACCTTC
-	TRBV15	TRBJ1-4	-	CATGRRRGEKLFF	TGTGCCACCGGCAGACGCCGGGGTGAAAAACTGTTTTTT
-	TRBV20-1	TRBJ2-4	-	CSAQTSQIAKNIQYF	TGCAGTGCCCAAACAAGCCAGATAGCCAAAAACATTCAGTACTTC
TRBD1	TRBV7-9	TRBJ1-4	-	CASSVETGGAGKLFF	TGTGCCAGCAGCGTAGAGACAGGGGGCGCGGGAAAACTGTTTTTT
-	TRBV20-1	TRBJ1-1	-	CSGVWTEAFF	TGCAGTGGGGTTTGGACTGAAGCTTTCTTT
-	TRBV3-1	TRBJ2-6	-	CASMSAGANVLTF	TGTGCCTCGATGTCCGCTGGGGCCAACGTCCTGACTTTC
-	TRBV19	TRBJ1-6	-	CASSVDRRAPLHF	TGTGCCAGTAGTGTGGACAGAAGGGCACCCCTCCACTTT
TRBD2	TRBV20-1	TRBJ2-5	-	CSAEGSGALETQYF	TGCAGTGCTGAAGGGAGCGGGGCTTTAGAGACCCAGTACTTC
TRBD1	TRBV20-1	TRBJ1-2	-	CSARDRGQSYTF	TGCAGTGCTAGAGACCGGGGACAGAGCTACACCTTC
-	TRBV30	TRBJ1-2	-	CAWSGTRPQGYTF	TGTGCCTGGAGTGGAACCAGGCCCCAGGGCTACACCTTC
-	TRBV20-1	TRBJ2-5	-	CSARLSGQETQYF	TGCAGTGCTAGACTCTCTGGACAAGAGACCCAGTACTTC
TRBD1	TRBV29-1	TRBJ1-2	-	CSVEGTGGIYGYTF	TGCAGCGTTGAGGGGACAGGGGGCATCTATGGCTACACCTTC
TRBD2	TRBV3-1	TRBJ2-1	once	CASSQSSGDYNEQFF	TGTGCCAGCAGTCAGTCTAGCGGGGACTACAATGAGCAGTTCTTC
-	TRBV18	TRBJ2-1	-	CASSPLQASYNEQFF	TGTGCCAGCTCACCGCTCCAAGCCTCCTACAATGAGCAGTTCTTC
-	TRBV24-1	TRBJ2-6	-	CATSAGGPSGANVLTF	TGTGCCACCAGTGCCGGCGGACCCTCTGGGGCCAACGTCCTGACTTTC
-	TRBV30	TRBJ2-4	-	CAWGRVAKNIQYF	TGTGCCTGGGGCAGGGTAGCCAAAAACATTCAGTACTTC
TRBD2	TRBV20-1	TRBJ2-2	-	CSAGGSSGPTGELFF	TGCAGTGCTGGCGGATCTAGCGGACCCACCGGGGAGCTGTTTTTT
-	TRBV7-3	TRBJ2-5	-	CASSLSAQETQYF	TGTGCCAGCAGCTTGTCAGCTCAAGAGACCCAGTACTTC
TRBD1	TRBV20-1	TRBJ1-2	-	CSVSSRGLSGYTF	TGCAGTGTTTCGTCCAGGGGGCTCAGTGGCTACACCTTC
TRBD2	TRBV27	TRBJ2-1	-	CASRPTSGGRNNEQFF	TGTGCCAGCAGACCGACTAGCGGGGGGCGAAACAATGAGCAGTTCTTC
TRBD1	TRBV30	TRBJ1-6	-	CACTGTGESPLHF	TGTGCCTGCACCGGGACAGGGGAATCACCCCTCCACTTT
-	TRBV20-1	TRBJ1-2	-	CSGANYGYTF	TGCAGTGGAGCTAACTATGGCTACACCTTC
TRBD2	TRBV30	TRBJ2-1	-	CAWNRVGLAGGNEQFF	TGTGCCTGGAATCGAGTCGGCCTAGCGGGGGGAAATGAGCAGTTCTTC
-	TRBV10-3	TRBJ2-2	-	CAISEWTTNTGELFF	TGTGCCATCAGTGAGTGGACAACGAACACCGGGGAGCTGTTTTTT
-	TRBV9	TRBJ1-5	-	CASSAGEGFQQPQHF	TGTGCCAGCAGCGCCGGGGAGGGGTTTCAACAGCCCCAGCATTTT
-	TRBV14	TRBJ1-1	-	CASSVRSKGTEAFF	TGTGCCAGCAGCGTGAGATCGAAGGGCACTGAAGCTTTCTTT
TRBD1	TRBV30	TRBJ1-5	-	CASGQGAGQPQHF	TGTGCCTCGGGACAGGGGGCAGGCCAGCCCCAGCATTTT